These 4 T cell receptor beta chains came from one sample sequenced in a study of shared clonotypes between healthy human individuals. Data came from immunoSEQ multiplex PCR; TCRdb stores just in-frame clones and leaves some out. The profile shows some 2,000,000 clones, roughly 94% of them singletons. Sequenced: naive CD4+ T cells sorted from blood. Noted subset: CD45RA+ positively selected. These receptors originate from a man younger than 35 in good health.

V and J are TRBV4-1 and TRBJ2-1; tentative D call: TRBD2 (6 bases). The V gene lost 0 bases and the J gene lost 2 bases, with 11 bases spanning the gap. Germline values: CDR1 MGHRA, CDR2 YSYEKL. The CDR3 consists of 16 residues. The CDR3 loop is CASSQDPTRTYNEQFF. CDR3 sequence (DNA): TGCGCCAGCAGCCAAGACCCGACTAGAACCTACAATGAGCAGTTCTTC.

About this clone itself: Different DNA sequences within this sample yield the same CDR3. V and J are TRBV5-1 and TRBJ1-3; no clear D gene. The V gene lost 0 bases and the J gene lost 0 bases, with 7 bases spanning the gap. From germline, CDR1 is SGHRS and CDR2 YFSETQ. The CDR3 has 15 residues. The CDR3 region is CASSLGSSSGNTIYF. CDR3 coding DNA: TGCGCCAGCAGCTTGGGTTCCTCCTCTGGAAACACCATATATTTT.

The chain carries TRBV7-6 and TRBJ2-7; a weak D match, TRBD2 (6 bases). The V gene lost 1 base and the J gene lost 3 bases, with 13 bases spanning the gap. CDR3 length: 15 residues. CDR1 is SGHVS and CDR2 is FNYEAQ in the germline V gene. The CDR3 region has the DNA TGTGCCAGCAGCTTAGGGGGGACTCGCCTCTACGAGCAGTACTTC. It is translated as CASSLGGTRLYEQYF.

V usage is TRBV29-1 and J usage is TRBJ2-5, with D hard to call. CDR1 is SQVTM and CDR2 is ANQGSEA in the germline V gene. This CDR3 is built from 12 residues. Trimming shortened V by 4 bases and J by 4 bases, and 10 bases separated the two germline ends. CDR3 protein: CSVAPQGETQYF. The CDR3 coding sequence is TGCAGCGTTGCACCCCAAGGAGAGACCCAGTACTTC.